Following are 2 T cell receptor beta chains from one sample sequenced in a study of blood T cell repertoires in COVID-19. The assay was immunoSEQ multiplex PCR, and TCRdb's table has in-frame clones only and misses some. The sample shows about 360,000 clones, approximately 86% of them seen only once. The sequenced material came from PBMCs or T cells enriched from blood (not recorded which). The receptors derive from a woman aged 40-49 years with acute COVID-19.

This sequence joins TRBV6-5 and TRBJ2-7, with D hard to call. Trimming stripped 0 bases from V and 0 bases from J, with 9 bases between. Germline CDR1 MNHEY, CDR2 SVGAGI. The length of the CDR3 is 15 residues. In DNA, the CDR3 is TGTGCCAGCAGTTACTCGCCTGATAGCTCCTACGAGCAGTACTTC. Protein sequence: CASSYSPDSSYEQYF.

The chain carries TRBV4-1 and TRBJ1-2, with D perhaps TRBD1 (5 bases). The V gene's germline CDR1 is MGHRA and CDR2 YSYEKL. This CDR3 has 15 residues. V lost 1 base and J 5 bases, leaving 14 bases between the germline ends. The CDR3 coding sequence is TGCGCCAGCAGCCAAGTTTCAGGGAATGGTTATGGCTACACCTTC. It encodes CASSQVSGNGYGYTF.